The clone carrying this T cell receptor (beta chain) was seen at least ten times. Antigen: not known. Via MiXCR, TCRdb re-called the RT-PCR reads, giving one row per CDR3 protein. The data show about 500,000 distinct CDR3 sequences, approximately 16% seen once. This sample stems from a study of response to subunit inactivated influenza vaccine. General study findings and limits: Authors suggested that a seasonal influenza vaccination recruits few new T cells each time.

From germline, CDR1 is ENHRY and CDR2 SYGVKD. V lost 6 bases and J lost 4; bases outside the gene matches: 5. This CDR3 has 14 amino acids. The sample in question was CD4+ T cells sorted from PBMCs, obtained approximately 25 months after vaccination. The J gene is TRBJ2-7, the V gene TRBV10-3; 11 bases are a match to TRBD1. This clonotype was obtained from a man aged 50 to 69 who received an inactivated influenza vaccine. The CDR3 DNA reads as TGTGCCATCAGACGGGACAGGGGGGTGTACGAGCAGTACTTC. Translating gives CAIRRDRGVYEQYF.